The clone carrying this TCR beta chain was seen more than once but under ten times. The data were produced by immunoSEQ multiplex PCR, yet TCRdb's version contains in-frame clones alone and is incomplete. The sample consists of under 150,000 clones, 79% of them appearing once. The data originate from a study of blood T cell repertoires in COVID-19. Study overall: COVID-19 samples from acute and convalescent phases originated in the United States, Italy and Spain. Nucleic acid was either cDNA or gDNA, and it came from T cells, B-cell-depleted T cells, or PBMCs.

Germline V gene data show CDR1 as SGHKS and CDR2 as YYEKEE (reference sequence). The CDR3 runs 16 residues. The germline V and J ends were trimmed by 6 bases and 0 bases, with 13 bases remaining between them. The sample comprised peripheral blood. The TCR sequence derives from a man between 60 and 70 years old with acute or convalescent COVID-19. This chain joins TRBV5-5 and TRBJ1-6; D not certain. CDR3 amino acids: CASTLSRSSYNSPLHF. As DNA, the CDR3 is TGTGCCAGCACCCTCTCCCGGAGCTCCTATAATTCACCCCTCCACTTT.